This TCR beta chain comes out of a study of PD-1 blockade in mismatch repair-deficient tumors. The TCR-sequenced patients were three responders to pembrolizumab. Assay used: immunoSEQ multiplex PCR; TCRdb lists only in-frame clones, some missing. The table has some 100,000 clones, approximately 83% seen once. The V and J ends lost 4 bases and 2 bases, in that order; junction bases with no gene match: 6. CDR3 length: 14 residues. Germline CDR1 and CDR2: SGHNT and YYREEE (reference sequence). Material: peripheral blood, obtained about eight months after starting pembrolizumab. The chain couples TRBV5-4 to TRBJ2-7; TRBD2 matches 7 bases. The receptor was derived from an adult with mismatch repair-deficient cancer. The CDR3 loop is CASSPGSGPYEQYF. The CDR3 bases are TGTGCCAGCAGCCCAGGTAGCGGGCCCTACGAGCAGTACTTC.